The entry below describes one TCR beta chain. Its specificity is not known. The study isolated at least 6.5 million PBMCs from each sample. The sample originates from a study of blood T cells in healthy people across ages. Overall study results and limits: Lack of knowledge of donor CMV status possibly confounded expanded clonotype changes. Observed TCR beta diversity per million T cells went down as age went up. This fall followed a roughly linear course with age.

The V end lost 0 bases, the J end lost 2 bases, and 14 bases lay between the germline ends. The CDR3 length is 16 residues. Germline V CDR1 and CDR2: LGHNA, YSLEER. A sample-barcoded 5' primer and a J-beta primer mix were used in a second PCR of about 6 to 12 cycles. Each cDNA molecule was tagged by a template-switch adaptor that had 12 random nucleotides. TCRdb re-analysed the 5' RACE reads in MiXCR, keeping a single row per CDR3 protein. Among around 1,900,000 distinct CDR3 sequences listed, more than 35% were seen once. V usage is TRBV4-3 and J usage is TRBJ2-7, with D possibly being TRBD2 (6 bases). The sequenced sample was blood. This clonotype was sampled from a human donor in good health. The CDR3 loop is CASSQDVGTYAYEQYF. For the CDR3, the DNA is TGCGCCAGCAGCCAAGATGTCGGGACTTACGCCTACGAGCAGTACTTC.